The 27 T cell receptor beta chains below were found in one sample sequenced in a study of CD8+CD57+ T cells in acquired aplastic anemia. Previously, flow cytometry had revealed CD8+CD57+ cell expansion in the patients chosen for sequencing. The template used for profiling TCR beta VDJ and CDR3 was genomic DNA. Each CDR3 protein is one row after TCRdb ran MiXCR on the reads. The sample comprises some 180,000 distinct CDR3 sequences, less than 50% of which are singletons, and approximately 13% rests with the top ten. Sequencing was carried out using sorted CD4+, CD8+, or CD8+CD57+ T cells (not recorded which) from PBMCs. The receptors originated from a human donor with aplastic anemia.

This clonotype was counted a few times. J is TRBJ2-1 and V is TRBV28, with D maybe TRBD1 (5 bases). The CDR3 is 15 amino acids. V was shortened by 6 bases and J by 0 bases, with 12 bases between the two germline ends. Germline-derived CDR1 and CDR2 are MDHEN and SYDVKM. The CDR3 protein is CASRWGRGSYNEQFF. CDR3 nucleotides: TGTGCCAGCAGGTGGGGAAGGGGCTCCTACAATGAGCAGTTCTTC. The full variable domain, completed using reference TRBV28 and TRBJ2-1, is DVKVTQSSRYLVKRTGEKVFLECVQDMDHENMFWYRQDPGLGLRLIYFSYDVKMKEKGDIPEGYSVSREKKERFSLILESASTNQTSMYLCASRWGRGSYNEQFFGPGTRLTVL.

V gene TRBV2 combines with J gene TRBJ1-1; D is unresolved. Germline-derived CDR1 and CDR2 are SNHLY and FYNNEI. The CDR3 runs to 12 residues. Trimming took 5 bases from V and 8 from J, leaving 12 bases between them. This CDR3 reads CASSWAEGEAFF. CDR3 coding DNA: TGTGCCAGCAGTTGGGCAGAAGGAGAAGCTTTCTTT.

This clonotype was recorded at least ten times. This chain joins TRBV7-8 and TRBJ1-2, with D hard to call. V gave up 5 bases and J gave up 4 bases, with 14 bases separating them. Per germline, CDR1 SGHVS and CDR2 FQNEAQ. The CDR3 is made up of 14 amino acids. The DNA of the CDR3 is TGTGCCAGCAGCCGGCGGAAGGGCTCCTATGGCTACACCTTC. Amino acid sequence: CASSRRKGSYGYTF. Supplemented by reference TRBV7-8 and TRBJ1-2, the full variable domain reads GAGVSQSPRYKVAKRGQDVALRCDPISGHVSLFWYQQALGQGPEFLTYFQNEAQLDKSGLPSDRFFAERPEGSVSTLKIQRTQQEDSAVYLCASSRRKGSYGYTFGSGTRLTVV.

This clonotype was counted a few times. The rearrangement uses TRBV24-1 and TRBJ2-5, with D hard to call. The germline gives CDR1 KGHDR, CDR2 SFDVKD. CDR3 length: 13 residues. Trimming shortened V by 4 bases and J by 0 bases, and 5 bases separated the two germline ends. CDR3 sequence: CATSERYQETQYF. The CDR3 bases are TGTGCCACCAGTGAGAGGTACCAAGAGACCCAGTACTTC.

The chain carries TRBV24-1 and TRBJ2-2; weak D call: TRBD2 (5 bases). Germline CDR1 reads KGHDR; CDR2 reads SFDVKD. Trimming cost V 6 bases and J 7 bases, with 14 bases left between them. The CDR3 is 14 residues long. CDR3 loop: CATSNPAEFGELFF. The CDR3 bases are TGTGCCACCAGTAACCCAGCGGAATTCGGGGAGCTGTTTTTT.

The chain is built from TRBV19 and TRBJ1-4, with a possible D match to TRBD1 (5 bases). Germline V CDR1 and CDR2: LNHDA, SQIVND (reference sequence). V lost 5 bases and J 8 bases, leaving 18 bases between the germline ends. This CDR3 is 15 amino acids long. CDR3 sequence reads: CASSGGNGAGEKLFF. The CDR3 nucleotides read TGTGCCAGTAGTGGGGGGAACGGCGCCGGGGAAAAACTGTTTTTT.

This clonotype was seen a handful of times. V and J are TRBV19 and TRBJ1-2; tentatively, D is TRBD1 (5 bases). The CDR3 is 14 amino acids. V was trimmed by 3 bases and J by 6 bases, leaving 14 bases between them. CDR1 is LNHDA, CDR2 SQIVND, per germline (reference sequence). CDR3 coding DNA: TGTGCCAGTAGTATTGGGGCAGGGTTCCATGGCTACACCTTC. Protein: CASSIGAGFHGYTF.

A few counts support this clonotype. This chain uses TRBV12-3 or TRBV12-4 with TRBJ2-3, with 7 nucleotides matching TRBD2. The CDR3 extends over 17 amino acids. Unmatched junction bases numbered 7, after V lost 1 base and J lost 0 bases. The CDR3 spells CASSLERGLGSTDTQYF. For the CDR3, the DNA is TGTGCCAGCAGTTTAGAGCGGGGATTAGGTAGCACAGATACGCAGTATTTT.

This clonotype is a singleton in its sample. The chain couples TRBV10-3 to TRBJ2-1; 14 bases fit TRBD2. The CDR3 has 13 residues. Trimming took 4 bases from V and 10 from J; bases not matched to a gene: 0. Per germline, CDR1 ENHRY and CDR2 SYGVKD. Here the CDR3 reads CAISGLAGGEQFF. CDR3 sequence (DNA): TGTGCCATCAGTGGACTAGCGGGGGGGGAGCAGTTCTTC.

This clonotype was detected ten times or more. The chain uses TRBV19 and TRBJ1-5, with D perhaps TRBD1 (6 bases). V dropped 4 bases and J dropped 5 bases, with 9 bases sitting between them. Looked up from germline, CDR1 is LNHDA and CDR2 is SQIVND (reference sequence). The CDR3 spans 13 residues. CDR3 DNA: TGTGCCAGTAGTAGGGGGCTCTATCAGCCCCAGCATTTT. It specifies CASSRGLYQPQHF. Looking up the rest from reference TRBV19 and TRBJ1-5 gives the full variable domain: DGGITQSPKYLFRKEGQNVTLSCEQNLNHDAMYWYRQDPGQGLRLIYYSQIVNDFQKGDIAEGYSVSREKKESFPLTVTSAQKNPTAFYLCASSRGLYQPQHFGDGTRLSIL.

Concerning this clonotype: The conserved closing phenylalanine or tryptophan is absent in this CDR3, likely reflecting a read error. CDR3 residues: CASSPSGRGLPQHS. The CDR3 DNA reads as TGTGCCAGCAGCCCCAGTGGCAGAGGCCTACCCCAGCATTCT. The chain uses TRBV2 and TRBJ1-5; no reliable D call. V was shortened by 6 bases and J by 10 bases, with 19 bases between the two germline ends. The CDR3 consists of 14 residues. Germline lookup yields CDR1 SNHLY and CDR2 FYNNEI.

The chain couples TRBV6-1 to TRBJ2-5, with TRBD2 matching 12 bases. The CDR3 spans 18 residues. V shed 4 bases and J 1 base; nucleotides not matched to a gene: 10. Germline V gene lookup returns CDR1 MNHNS and CDR2 SASEGT. The CDR3 sequence: CASSGSLTSGGCQETQYF. In DNA form, the CDR3 reads TGTGCCAGCAGTGGGTCTTTGACTAGCGGGGGCTGCCAAGAGACCCAGTACTTC.

This clonotype was detected many times. The V call is TRBV20-1, the J call TRBJ1-5, with no clear D. Trimming removed 3 bases at V and 3 bases at J, with 9 bases between. This CDR3 contains 13 residues. The germline V gene encodes CDR1 DFQATT and CDR2 SNEGSKA (reference sequence). CDR3 residues: CSAREGTNQPQHF. The CDR3 DNA is TGCAGTGCTAGGGAGGGTACCAATCAGCCCCAGCATTTT.

This clonotype was recorded many times. In DNA form, the CDR3 reads TGTGCCAGCAGCCCGGGGACAGGGCTCACTAATGAAAAACTGTTTTTT. Amino acid sequence: CASSPGTGLTNEKLFF. V usage is TRBV9 and J usage is TRBJ1-4; 9 bases match TRBD1. Trimming cost V 4 bases and J 2 bases; bases outside gene matches: 6. The CDR3 totals 16 residues. Looked up from germline, CDR1 is SGDLS and CDR2 is YYNGEE.

CDR3 residues: CATSGQRDKVDTIYF. CDR3 in DNA: TGTGCCACCAGCGGTCAAAGGGACAAAGTAGACACCATATATTTT. This rearrangement joins TRBV15 to TRBJ1-3, with D maybe TRBD1 (6 bases). Trimming took 5 bases from V and 8 from J, leaving 19 bases between them. The germline CDR1 and CDR2 sequences are LNHNV and YYDKDF (reference sequence). CDR3 length: 15 amino acids. The full variable domain, in which reference TRBV15 and TRBJ1-3 provide the parts outside the CDR3, is DAMVIQNPRYQVTQFGKPVTLSCSQTLNHNVMYWYQQKSSQAPKLLFHYYDKDFNNEADTPDNFQSRRPNTSFCFLDIRSPGLGDTAMYLCATSGQRDKVDTIYFGEGSWLTVV.

The V gene is TRBV15, the J gene TRBJ1-1; a possible D gene is TRBD1 (6 bases). Looked up from germline, CDR1 is LNHNV and CDR2 is YYDKDF (reference sequence). The CDR3 has 16 amino acids. V lost 5 bases, J lost 0 bases, and 16 bases lay in between. The CDR3 DNA is TGTGCCACCAGCCCGGCGGGGGGGCGCGTGAACACTGAAGCTTTCTTT. Translated: CATSPAGGRVNTEAFF.

V and J are TRBV29-1 and TRBJ1-1; 12 nucleotides match TRBD1. The germline V gene encodes CDR1 SQVTM and CDR2 ANQGSEA. The CDR3 consists of 15 residues. Trimming cost V 4 bases and J 0 bases; bases outside gene matches: 3. CDR3 in DNA: TGCAGCGTTGGGGACAGGGGGCGCGTGAACACTGAAGCTTTCTTT. This translates into CSVGDRGRVNTEAFF.

The sample holds a few counts of this clonotype. This chain uses TRBV29-1 with TRBJ2-2; D perhaps matches TRBD2 (5 bases). The CDR3 sequence is 13 residues long. Trimming shortened V by 5 bases and J by 0 bases, and 7 bases separated the two germline ends. The germline V gene has CDR1 SQVTM and CDR2 ANQGSEA. In nucleotides, the CDR3 is TGCAGCGTTAGAGGGCCGAACACCGGGGAGCTGTTTTTT. As protein: CSVRGPNTGELFF.

This clonotype was counted between two and nine times. The chain links TRBV29-1 to TRBJ2-6, with D unresolved. With 3 bases removed from V and 2 bases from J, the gap between germline ends came to 5 bases. CDR1 is SQVTM, CDR2 ANQGSEA, per germline. The CDR3 contains 13 residues. Here the CDR3 reads CSVDLTGANVLTF. CDR3 nucleotides: TGCAGCGTTGATCTCACTGGGGCCAACGTCCTGACTTTC.

The chain carries TRBV7-6 and TRBJ2-3; D uncertain. Germline V gives CDR1 SGHVS, CDR2 FNYEAQ. V lost 4 bases to trimming and J lost 2 bases, with 4 bases between them. The CDR3 runs to 12 residues. CDR3 in DNA: TGTGCCAGCAGCTCGGCCACAGATACGCAGTATTTT. This codes for CASSSATDTQYF. Full variable domain (missing parts from reference TRBV7-6 and TRBJ2-3): GAGVSQSPRYKVTKRGQDVALRCDPISGHVSLYWYRQALGQGPEFLTYFNYEAQQDKSGLPNDRFSAERPEGSISTLTIQRTEQRDSAMYRCASSSATDTQYFGPGTRLTVL.

The table lists this clonotype with many counts. The rearrangement links TRBV5-1 to TRBJ2-3; 9 bases line up with TRBD2. CDR3 length: 15 amino acids. The V gene end was trimmed by 7 bases and the J gene end by 8 bases; junction bases not matched to a gene: 14. Germline values: CDR1 SGHRS, CDR2 YFSETQ. The CDR3 loop reads CASDQASGAQGTQYF. The CDR3 DNA follows: TGCGCCAGCGACCAGGCTAGCGGGGCGCAGGGTACGCAGTATTTT. The whole variable domain, remainder taken from reference TRBV5-1 and TRBJ2-3, is KAGVTQTPRYLIKTRGQQVTLSCSPISGHRSVSWYQQTPGQGLQFLFEYFSETQRNKGNFPGRFSGRQFSNSRSEMNVSTLELGDSALYLCASDQASGAQGTQYFGPGTRLTVL.

This clonotype was recorded many times. The rearrangement uses TRBV6-1 and TRBJ2-7, with 11 bases matching TRBD2. J gave up 4 bases and V 8 bases, and 10 bases lay outside the gene matches. The CDR3 sequence is 15 residues long. CDR1 and CDR2 (germline): MNHNS, SASEGT. The CDR3 DNA reads as TGTGCCAGCGAATCGAGACTAGCGGGAAAGTACGAGCAGTACTTC. Protein sequence: CASESRLAGKYEQYF.

The sample holds many counts of this clonotype. This sequence joins TRBV7-9 and TRBJ1-4, with D tentatively TRBD1 (5 bases). CDR1 and CDR2 (germline): SEHNR, FQNEAQ (reference sequence). The length of the CDR3 is 13 residues. The V end was cut by 5 bases, the J end by 9 bases, with 13 bases between. This CDR3 reads CASSHNEGKKLFF. Written as DNA, the CDR3 is TGTGCCAGCAGCCACAATGAGGGGAAAAAACTGTTTTTT.

CDR3: CASSLKQMGYTF. DNA for the CDR3: TGTGCCAGCAGTTTAAAACAGATGGGCTACACCTTC. The chain is built from TRBV12-3 or TRBV12-4 and TRBJ1-2; unclear D gene. The CDR3 totals 12 residues. Trimming pared 2 bases from V and 8 bases from J, leaving 9 bases between.

This clonotype has at least ten counts. J is TRBJ2-1 and V is TRBV7-8, with a weak D call TRBD2 (6 bases). Germline values: CDR1 SGHVS, CDR2 FQNEAQ. The ends were cut back, 5 bases at V and 4 bases at J, with 15 bases in the middle. This CDR3 is 15 amino acids long. In DNA, the CDR3 is TGTGCCAGCAGCCCCCGGAGGGATTCGTACAATGAGCAGTTCTTC. Translating gives CASSPRRDSYNEQFF.

This clonotype showed up many times. This chain uses TRBV7-2 with TRBJ1-5; no clear D gene. Trimming took off 1 base at V and 6 bases at J, with 7 bases between the two ends. The germline V gene has CDR1 SGHTA and CDR2 FQGNSA. This CDR3 has 13 amino acids. CDR3 sequence (DNA): TGTGCCAGCAGCTTAGAGGAGGGTCAGCCCCAGCATTTT. It specifies CASSLEEGQPQHF.

This clonotype was detected a few times. The chain couples TRBV7-9 to TRBJ1-2; D unresolved. The CDR3 runs to 12 residues. CDR1 and CDR2 from the germline V gene are SEHNR and FQNEAQ (reference sequence). V gave up 1 base and J gave up 6 bases, with 6 bases separating them. This CDR3 reads CASSLGGNGYTF. The CDR3 coding sequence is TGTGCCAGCAGCTTAGGAGGGAATGGCTACACCTTC. Full variable domain (outside the CDR3, taken from reference TRBV7-9 and TRBJ1-2): DTGVSQNPRHKITKRGQNVTFRCDPISEHNRLYWYRQTLGQGPEFLTYFQNEAQLEKSRLLSDRFSAERPKGSFSTLEIQRTEQGDSAMYLCASSLGGNGYTFGSGTRLTVV.